The rows below give T cell receptor beta chains drawn from one sample of a study of blood T cell repertoires in COVID-19. Assay: immunoSEQ multiplex PCR; the TCRdb copy retains only in-frame clones and omits some. The sample holds about 280,000 clones, about nine tenths seen once. Sample: peripheral blood. The source is a woman between 25 and 40 years old with COVID-19, enrolled during active disease. Each CDR3 is given without its conserved first and last residue.

v_call	j_call	cdr3_aa
TRBV7-8	TRBJ2-5	ASSTRPQY
TRBV15	TRBJ2-3	ATSRDVFSGGYSDTQY
TRBV27	TRBJ1-2	ASSLSEAGGYGYT
TRBV10-2	TRBJ1-5	ASSELTGTGGNQPQH
TRBV19	TRBJ1-4	ASRPTPPAGEKLF
TRBV7-9	TRBJ2-3	ASSFTGSTDTQY
TRBV24-1	TRBJ2-1	ATSDIQENEQF
TRBV14	TRBJ1-2	ASSGKKSGGGYGYT
TRBV6-2/TRBV6-3	TRBJ2-2	ASSSRKGGSGTNTGELF
TRBV5-5	TRBJ1-1	ASSPTGTGEAF
TRBV24-1	TRBJ2-3	ATSDPSGSKLDTQY